The 29 T cell receptor beta chains below all came from one sample that was sequenced in a study of identical twins. TCRdb recomputed calls from the 5' RACE reads with MiXCR, one row per CDR3 protein. Among about 300,000 distinct CDR3 sequences listed, about 12% were seen once. These data were also filed under a second study, of yellow fever vaccine responses in identical twins.

Material: CD8+ T cells sorted from blood. The receptor set was obtained from a woman between 18 and 30 years old in good health.

In its sample, this clonotype was seen a few times. The chain employs TRBV21-1 and TRBJ2-7. TRBV21-1 is marked as a pseudogene. The CDR3 contains 14 residues. The CDR3 DNA sequence: TGTGCCAGCAGCAAAGCTACGGCCGCCTACGAGCAGTACGTC. It specifies CASSKATAAYEQYV.

This clonotype has only a few counts. The V gene is TRBV3-1, the J gene TRBJ2-3; D gene ambiguous. Trimming shortened V by 1 base and J by 2 bases, and 13 bases separated the two germline ends. This CDR3 is 16 amino acids long. The V gene's germline CDR1 is LGHDT and CDR2 YNNKEL (reference sequence). The CDR3 region is CASSQAPGRITDTQYF. CDR3 nucleotides: TGTGCCAGCAGCCAAGCCCCCGGACGGATCACAGATACGCAGTATTTT.

This clonotype appeared a few times. The rearrangement uses TRBV28 and TRBJ2-3; a weak D match, TRBD2 (6 bases). Deletions cut 5 bases from V and 3 bases from J, with 21 bases between. The CDR3 contains 17 residues. CDR1 and CDR2 from the germline V gene are MDHEN and SYDVKM. The DNA for the CDR3 is TGTGCCAGCAGTCCTTATATGTCGGGAGAAGGAACAGATACGCAGTATTTT. It specifies CASSPYMSGEGTDTQYF.

The V and J genes are TRBV28 and TRBJ2-5; D is possibly TRBD1 (6 bases). The length of the CDR3 is 15 residues. V was cut by 1 base and J by 5 bases, with 14 bases left in between. Per the germline V gene, CDR1 is MDHEN and CDR2 is SYDVKM. The CDR3 here is CASSLFPGDRETQYF. The CDR3, as DNA: TGTGCCAGCAGTTTATTTCCAGGGGACCGGGAGACCCAGTACTTC.

This clonotype was observed at least ten times. This chain connects TRBV14 to TRBJ2-1; tentative D call: TRBD1 (6 bases). Trimming shortened V by 2 bases and J by 4 bases, and 12 bases separated the two germline ends. This CDR3 has 15 amino acids. Germline V gives CDR1 SGHDN, CDR2 FVKESK. CDR3 sequence: CASSQHPGAYNEQFF. The CDR3 nucleotides are TGTGCCAGCAGCCAACACCCAGGGGCTTACAATGAGCAGTTCTTC.

This clonotype was counted at least ten times. The chain joins TRBV4-1 to TRBJ2-2; no firm D call. CDR3 length: 11 residues. V shed 1 base and J shed 6 bases, with 0 bases lying between them. Germline loops: CDR1 MGHRA, CDR2 YSYEKL. CDR3 sequence (DNA): TGCGCCAGCAGCCAAGCCGGGGAGCTGTTTTTT. It yields the protein CASSQAGELFF.

There are many counts of this clonotype. CDR3 residues: CASSPFDRPTNEKLFF. The CDR3 DNA sequence: TGTGCCAGCAGCCCCTTCGACAGACCAACTAATGAAAAACTGTTTTTT. The chain has TRBV12-3 or TRBV12-4 and TRBJ1-4, with TRBD1 as a possible D gene (5 bases). This CDR3 region has 16 residues. V was trimmed by 6 bases and J by 0 bases, leaving 14 bases between them.

The rearrangement links TRBV4-1 to TRBJ1-6; weak D call: TRBD1 (5 bases). V was pared by 4 bases and J by 0 bases, with 10 bases between. Germline CDR1 MGHRA, CDR2 YSYEKL. CDR3 length equals 16 residues. The DNA of the CDR3 is TGCGCCAGCAGCCCGTACGACAGCTCCTATAATTCACCCCTCCACTTT. This codes for CASSPYDSSYNSPLHF.

V usage is TRBV28 and J usage is TRBJ2-1, with 12 positions matching TRBD2. The CDR3 is made up of 19 amino acids. The V segment lost 4 bases and the J segment 1 base; nucleotides outside the gene matches: 11. Germline CDR1 reads MDHEN; CDR2 reads SYDVKM. CDR3 in amino acids: CASSYHLAGGGGSYNEQFF. The CDR3 DNA is TGTGCCAGCAGTTACCATCTAGCGGGGGGGGGAGGATCCTACAATGAGCAGTTCTTC.

This clonotype came up a few times. The genes are TRBV7-6 and TRBJ2-7; 14 nucleotides align to TRBD2. The CDR3 covers 16 residues. Germline values: CDR1 SGHVS, CDR2 FNYEAQ. V was pared by 5 bases and J by 5 bases, with 8 bases of the junction left unmatched. The CDR3, as DNA: TGTGCCAGCAGCCTCGGACTAGCGGGAGGCGACGACGAGCAGTACTTC. It specifies CASSLGLAGGDDEQYF. The complete variable domain, with remaining parts taken from reference TRBV7-6 and TRBJ2-7, reads GAGVSQSPRYKVTKRGQDVALRCDPISGHVSLYWYRQALGQGPEFLTYFNYEAQQDKSGLPNDRFSAERPEGSISTLTIQRTEQRDSAMYRCASSLGLAGGDDEQYFGPGTRLTVT.

Many counts were recorded for this clonotype. The rearrangement links TRBV7-8 to TRBJ2-1; D is ambiguous. Germline loops: CDR1 SGHVS, CDR2 FQNEAQ. The CDR3 runs 13 residues. The germline V and J ends were trimmed by 1 base and 9 bases, with 10 bases remaining between them. CDR3 in amino acids: CASSLGGPFEQFF. CDR3 nucleotide sequence: TGTGCCAGCAGCTTAGGGGGTCCTTTTGAGCAGTTCTTC. The variable domain in full, completed from reference TRBV7-8 and TRBJ2-1, reads GAGVSQSPRYKVAKRGQDVALRCDPISGHVSLFWYQQALGQGPEFLTYFQNEAQLDKSGLPSDRFFAERPEGSVSTLKIQRTQQEDSAVYLCASSLGGPFEQFFGPGTRLTVL.

This clonotype occurred a few times. The CDR3 nucleotides read TGTGCCAGCAGCAGATCGGATAATTCACCCCTCCACTTT. This gives the protein CASSRSDNSPLHF. The gene calls are TRBV25-1 and TRBJ1-6; D is uncertain. CDR3 length equals 13 residues. Germline V gene lookup returns CDR1 MGHDK and CDR2 SYGVNS. The V and J ends lost 6 bases and 5 bases respectively, with 8 bases between them. Based on the CDR3 plus reference TRBV25-1 and TRBJ1-6, the full variable domain is EADIYQTPRYLVIGTGKKITLECSQTMGHDKMYWYQQDPGMELHLIHYSYGVNSTEKGDLSSESTVSRIRTEHFPLTLESARPSHTSQYLCASSRSDNSPLHFGNGTRLTVT.

The chain employs TRBV20-1 and TRBJ2-2; D not certain. Germline loops: CDR1 DFQATT, CDR2 SNEGSKA (reference sequence). The CDR3 loop spans 12 amino acids. V was trimmed by 5 bases and J by 5 bases, leaving 9 bases between them. DNA for the CDR3: TGCAGTGCTCCCCAGTCGACCGGGGAGCTGTTTTTT. Protein: CSAPQSTGELFF.

This clonotype has at least ten counts. The chain carries TRBV20-1 and TRBJ2-1; 7 nucleotides agree with TRBD2. The CDR3 spans 15 residues. V was pared by 5 bases and J by 0 bases, with 7 bases of the junction left unmatched. Germline V gene data show CDR1 as DFQATT and CDR2 as SNEGSKA (reference sequence). CDR3 residues: CSAPILANSYNEQFF. CDR3 bases: TGCAGTGCTCCTATACTAGCGAACTCCTACAATGAGCAGTTCTTC.

This clonotype was counted a few times. J is TRBJ2-1 and V is TRBV7-9; TRBD1 matches at 9 bases. CDR3 length: 15 amino acids. Losses at the gene ends were 5 bases for V and 7 bases for J; bases not matched to a gene: 9. Germline lookup yields CDR1 SEHNR and CDR2 FQNEAQ (reference sequence). The CDR3 reads CASSDDRGRENEQFF. The CDR3 coding sequence is TGTGCCAGCAGCGATGACAGGGGGAGGGAGAATGAGCAGTTCTTC.

This chain links TRBV25-1 with TRBJ2-5; TRBD2 is a possible D gene (6 bases). The V and J ends lost 8 bases and 10 bases respectively, with 14 bases between them. Germline CDR1 and CDR2: MGHDK and SYGVNS. CDR3 length: 11 residues. The CDR3 sequence: CASGWGVDQYF. The CDR3 nucleotides read TGTGCCAGCGGATGGGGGGTGGACCAGTACTTC. Filled out from reference TRBV25-1 and TRBJ2-5, the complete variable domain reads EADIYQTPRYLVIGTGKKITLECSQTMGHDKMYWYQQDPGMELHLIHYSYGVNSTEKGDLSSESTVSRIRTEHFPLTLESARPSHTSQYLCASGWGVDQYFGPGTRLLVL.

V and J are TRBV18 and TRBJ2-1; TRBD1 aligns across 7 bases. The germline V gene has CDR1 KGHSH and CDR2 LQKENI. After removal of 4 bases from V and 7 bases from J, the junction contained 4 bases not matched to a gene. The CDR3 sequence is 13 residues long. CDR3 in amino acids: CASSRQGENEQFF. DNA of the CDR3: TGTGCCAGCTCACGACAGGGTGAGAATGAGCAGTTCTTC.

This clonotype was recorded many times. V is TRBV7-6 and J is TRBJ2-1; D is undetermined. The germline CDR1 and CDR2 sequences are SGHVS and FNYEAQ. This CDR3 has 15 amino acids. The V gene lost 4 bases and the J gene lost 0 bases, with 10 bases spanning the gap. CDR3 bases: TGTGCCAGCAGCTCTGACCCCAGCTCCTACAATGAGCAGTTCTTC. Translation: CASSSDPSSYNEQFF.

In this sample, this clonotype turned up a few times. This chain links TRBV7-9 with TRBJ2-6, with 8 positions matching TRBD1. Per germline, CDR1 SEHNR and CDR2 FQNEAQ (reference sequence). The length of the CDR3 is 16 residues. V shed 5 bases, J shed 11 bases, and the junction held 14 bases outside the gene matches. CDR3 DNA sequence: TGTGCCAGCAGCGGCCGGACAGGGCCCCTAATCCACGTCCTGACTTTC. It translates to CASSGRTGPLIHVLTF.

This clonotype came up many times. The V and J genes are TRBV15 and TRBJ2-5; D ambiguous. Trimming pared 2 bases from V and 5 bases from J, leaving 12 bases between. Germline CDR1 is LNHNV and CDR2 is YYDKDF (reference sequence). This CDR3 comprises 14 residues. In DNA, the CDR3 is TGTGCCACCAGCAGACAGGACGGCAGTGAGACCCAGTACTTC. Protein sequence: CATSRQDGSETQYF.

V usage is TRBV2 and J usage is TRBJ2-2, with TRBD2 matching 12 bases. Unmatched junction bases numbered 4, after V lost 8 bases and J lost 6 bases. Germline V gives CDR1 SNHLY, CDR2 FYNNEI. The CDR3 contains 14 residues. This CDR3 reads CASSGTSGSGELFF. The CDR3 nucleotides are TGTGCCAGCTCGGGGACTAGCGGGTCCGGGGAGCTGTTTTTT.

This clonotype was found a few times. The chain joins TRBV7-8 to TRBJ2-1; 9 bases line up with TRBD1. The V segment lost 3 bases and the J segment 0 bases; nucleotides outside the gene matches: 3. The CDR3 covers 16 residues. Germline CDR1 is SGHVS and CDR2 is FQNEAQ. Written as DNA, the CDR3 is TGTGCCAGCAGCTTGCGGGACAGGGACTCCTACAATGAGCAGTTCTTC. Its translation: CASSLRDRDSYNEQFF.

V usage is TRBV5-5 and J usage is TRBJ2-2; 9 bases are shared with TRBD2. V lost 1 base, J lost 4 bases, and 8 bases stayed unmatched. The CDR3 contains 17 residues. In germline, CDR1 is SGHKS, CDR2 YYEKEE (reference sequence). CDR3 sequence reads: CASSLNWLAGPTGELFF. For the CDR3, the DNA is TGTGCCAGCAGCTTGAATTGGCTAGCGGGACCCACCGGGGAGCTGTTTTTT.

This clonotype appeared many times. The V call is TRBV7-8, the J call TRBJ2-2, with D possibly being TRBD1 (5 bases). The CDR3 contains 14 residues. Germline V lookup: CDR1 SGHVS, CDR2 FQNEAQ. V was clipped by 1 base and J by 3 bases, with 6 bases between them. Here the CDR3 DNA reads TGTGCCAGCAGCTTAGGACAGTACACCGGGGAGCTGTTTTTT. It specifies CASSLGQYTGELFF.

This clonotype was seen ten or more times. The chain recombines TRBV5-6 with TRBJ2-5; D may be TRBD1 (6 bases). This CDR3 has 13 residues. V was clipped by 0 bases and J by 4 bases, with 7 bases between them. From germline, CDR1 is SGHDT and CDR2 YYEEEE. This CDR3 reads CASSLGGGETQYF. The CDR3 nucleotides read TGTGCCAGCAGCTTGGGAGGGGGAGAGACCCAGTACTTC.

The chain combines TRBV4-1 with TRBJ1-6, with 12 positions matching TRBD1. Germline V gene sequence: CDR1 MGHRA, CDR2 YSYEKL. The CDR3 extends over 16 amino acids. Trimming removed 0 bases from V and 10 bases from J; junction bases left unmatched: 4. The CDR3 nucleotides are TGCGCCAGCAGCCAAGAAATGGGGACAGGGGGCTCACCCCTCCACTTT. The encoded protein is CASSQEMGTGGSPLHF.

This chain links TRBV6-5 with TRBJ2-2; D not resolved. With 2 bases removed from V and 7 bases from J, the gap between germline ends came to 8 bases. Germline V gene data show CDR1 as MNHEY and CDR2 as SVGAGI. The CDR3 loop spans 13 amino acids. The CDR3 reads CASSYRASGELFF. The CDR3 nucleotides are TGTGCCAGCAGTTACCGCGCGAGCGGGGAGCTGTTTTTT.

The chain couples TRBV7-8 to TRBJ2-1, with TRBD2 matching over 14 bases. In germline, CDR1 is SGHVS, CDR2 FQNEAQ. The V and J ends lost 2 bases and 8 bases, in that order; junction bases with no gene match: 11. The CDR3 loop spans 18 amino acids. The CDR3 loop reads CASSLWDLTSGRAYEQFF. CDR3 nucleotides: TGTGCCAGCAGCTTATGGGACCTGACTAGCGGGAGGGCTTATGAGCAGTTCTTC.

In its sample, this clonotype was seen a few times. The chain combines TRBV6-1 with TRBJ2-1; 11 bases match TRBD1. The CDR3 has 15 amino acids. With 5 bases clipped from V and 8 bases from J, the junction kept 8 bases outside the gene matches. Germline assignment: CDR1 MNHNS and CDR2 SASEGT. The CDR3 DNA sequence: TGTGCCAGCAGTCCGGGACAGGGGGTACGGGATGAGCAGTTCTTC. Protein product: CASSPGQGVRDEQFF.